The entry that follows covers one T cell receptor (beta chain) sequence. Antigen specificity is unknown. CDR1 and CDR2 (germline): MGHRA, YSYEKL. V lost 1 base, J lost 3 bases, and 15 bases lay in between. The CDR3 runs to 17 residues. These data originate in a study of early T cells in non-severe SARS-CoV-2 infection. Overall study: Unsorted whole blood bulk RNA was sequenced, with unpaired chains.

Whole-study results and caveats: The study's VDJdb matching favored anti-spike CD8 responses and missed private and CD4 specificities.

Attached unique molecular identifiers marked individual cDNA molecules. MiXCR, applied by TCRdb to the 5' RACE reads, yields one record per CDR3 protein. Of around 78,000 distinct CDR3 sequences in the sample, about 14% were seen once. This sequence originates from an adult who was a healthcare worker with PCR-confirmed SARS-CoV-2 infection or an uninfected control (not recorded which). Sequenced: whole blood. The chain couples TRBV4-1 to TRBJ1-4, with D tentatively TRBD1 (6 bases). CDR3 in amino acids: CASSQGNRVEANEKLFF. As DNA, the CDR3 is TGCGCCAGCAGCCAAGGCAACAGGGTGGAAGCTAATGAAAAACTGTTTTTT.